This is a list of T cell receptor beta chains from one sample in a study of tumor-infiltrating lymphocytes in oesophageal squamous cell carcinoma. One entry per CDR3 protein, called by TCRdb with MiXCR from the PCR reads. This sample yields some 22,000 distinct CDR3 sequences, of which more than 35% are seen a single time; around an eighth belongs to the top ten. The sequencing sample was made of esophageal tumor tissue. These receptors were taken from a male donor with esophageal squamous cell carcinoma. The CDR3 runs from the conserved cysteine through the conserved F or W. A D gene is named only where the DNA matches it firmly. Size values are once, few and many counts, or a class for expanded clones, and some rows have none.

>-|TRBV5-1|TRBJ2-7|many
TGCGCCAGCAGCCTGGTTGGGGTATACGAGCAGTACTTC
CASSLVGVYEQYF
>TRBD1|TRBV28|TRBJ2-1|-
TGTGCCAGCAGTTACCCAGGACAGGGGGGCTTAAGGTATAGGCAGTTCTTC
CASSYPGQGGLRYRQFF
>TRBD1|TRBV28|TRBJ2-5|-
TGTGCCAGCAGTCCGAACCCGACAGGGTACCAAGAGACCCAGTACTTC
CASSPNPTGYQETQYF
>-|TRBV28|TRBJ1-5|many
TGTGCCAGCACAGAGGTGGGTCAGCCCCAGCATTTT
CASTEVGQPQHF
>-|TRBV28|TRBJ1-2|many
TGTGCCAGCAGCTTAGAACGGAATCGGGGCTACACCTTC
CASSLERNRGYTF
>-|TRBV6-5|TRBJ2-5|-
TGTGCCAGCAGTTTTCCAGGGCGCCAAGAGACCCAGTACTTC
CASSFPGRQETQYF
>TRBD2|TRBV11-2|TRBJ2-7|medium-sized
TGTGCCAGCAGCCCTCTAAGCGGGAGTTTCTACGAGCAGTACTTC
CASSPLSGSFYEQYF
>-|TRBV7-2|TRBJ2-1|once
TGTGCCAGCAGCCCATCCGGGACGGGCAATGAGCAGTTCTTC
CASSPSGTGNEQFF
>TRBD1|TRBV24-1|TRBJ2-3|-
TGTGCCACCAGTGATGGGGGGACAGGGTTGTCGACAGATACGCAGTATTTT
CATSDGGTGLSTDTQYF
>-|TRBV27|TRBJ1-2|few
TGTGCCAGCAATCCAACACCGGAGGACTATGGCTACACCTTC
CASNPTPEDYGYTF
>-|TRBV28|TRBJ2-3|few
TGTGCCAGCAGTCCCCTGGCCGGAGGGGGGGATACGCAGTATTTT
CASSPLAGGGDTQYF
>TRBD2|TRBV7-2|TRBJ2-7|-
TGTGCCAGCAGGGGGGGACTAGTGAGCGAGCAGTACTTC
CASRGGLVSEQYF
>-|TRBV7-2|TRBJ1-5|-
TGTGCCAGCAGCTTAAGGAGGGATACGAGCAATCAGCCCCAGCATTTT
CASSLRRDTSNQPQHF
>-|TRBV7-3|TRBJ2-1|-
TGTGCCAGCAGCTTAATCGCGGGAAGCTACAATGAGCAGTTCTTC
CASSLIAGSYNEQFF
>-|TRBV7-2|TRBJ2-2|-
TGTGCCAGCAGCTTAGCCACCGGGAGCGGCACCGGGGAGCTGTTTTTT
CASSLATGSGTGELFF
>-|TRBV7-2|TRBJ1-6|medium-sized
TGTGCCAGCAGCTCGGGACAAATGAATTCACCCCTCCACTTT
CASSSGQMNSPLHF
>TRBD2|TRBV11-2|TRBJ2-5|-
TGTGCCAGCAGCTTTCTCACGGGGGGGCTTAAGGGAGAGACCCAGTACTTC
CASSFLTGGLKGETQYF
>-|TRBV5-4|TRBJ1-4|few
TGTGCCAGCAGCTTCTCAGGGGATAATGAAAAACTGTTTTTT
CASSFSGDNEKLFF
>TRBD2|TRBV7-2|TRBJ2-5|-
TGTGCCAGCAGCTTATGGACTAGCGGTGGCGAGACCCAGTACTTC
CASSLWTSGGETQYF
>-|TRBV6-1|TRBJ1-2|medium-sized
TGTGCCACCCAAGCAGGGGCGGGGTATGGCTACACCTTC
CATQAGAGYGYTF
>-|TRBV7-2|TRBJ2-7|-
TGTGCCAGCAGCTTAGGAGAGGCCGTGTCCTACGAGCAGTACTTC
CASSLGEAVSYEQYF
>TRBD2|TRBV7-2|TRBJ2-1|-
TGTGCCAGCAGCCATCTAGCGGGGTACTCCAATGAGCAGTTCTTC
CASSHLAGYSNEQFF
>-|TRBV12-3/TRBV12-4|TRBJ2-1|few
TGTGCCAGCAGTTTTCAGACAGACAATGAGCAGTTCTTC
CASSFQTDNEQFF
>TRBD1|TRBV7-8|TRBJ2-1|-
TGTGCCAGCAGCTTAGAAACCGGGACAGCCTACAATGAGCAGTTCTTC
CASSLETGTAYNEQFF
>TRBD1|TRBV11-2|TRBJ2-1|-
TGTGCCAGCAGCCAAACAGGGGTGTACAATGAGCAGTTCTTC
CASSQTGVYNEQFF
>TRBD2|TRBV7-2|TRBJ2-5|-
TGTGCCAGCAGCTTAACTAGCGGGAGGATCGATGAGCAGTACTTC
CASSLTSGRIDEQYF
>-|TRBV7-8|TRBJ1-4|few
TGTGCCAGCAGCTTAGCGCCCGTCTCACGGGAAAAACTGTTTTTT
CASSLAPVSREKLFF
>-|TRBV20-1|TRBJ1-1|few
TGCAGTGCTAGGCCTGGGGCGAGTCTCACTGAAGCTTTCTTT
CSARPGASLTEAFF
>-|TRBV11-2|TRBJ2-5|once
TGTGCCAGCAGCTTATCCCAAGGAGGGACCCAGTACTTC
CASSLSQGGTQYF